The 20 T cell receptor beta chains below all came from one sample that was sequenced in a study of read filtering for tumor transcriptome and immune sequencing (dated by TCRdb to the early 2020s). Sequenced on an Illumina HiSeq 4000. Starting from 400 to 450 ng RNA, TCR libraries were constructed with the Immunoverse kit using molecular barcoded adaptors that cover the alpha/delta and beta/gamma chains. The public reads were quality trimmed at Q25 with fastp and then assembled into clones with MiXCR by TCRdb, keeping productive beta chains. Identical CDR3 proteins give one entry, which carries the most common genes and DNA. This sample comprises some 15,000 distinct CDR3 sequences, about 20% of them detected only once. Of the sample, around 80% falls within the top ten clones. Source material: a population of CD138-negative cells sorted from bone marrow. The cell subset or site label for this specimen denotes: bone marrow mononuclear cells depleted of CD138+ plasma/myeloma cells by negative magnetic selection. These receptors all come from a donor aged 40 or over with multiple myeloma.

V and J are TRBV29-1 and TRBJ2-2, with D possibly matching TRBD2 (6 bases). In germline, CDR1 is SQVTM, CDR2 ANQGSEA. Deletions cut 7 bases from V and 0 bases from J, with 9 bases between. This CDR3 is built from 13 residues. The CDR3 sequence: CSGEEANTGELFF. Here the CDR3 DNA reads TGCAGCGGGGAGGAGGCGAACACCGGGGAGCTGTTTTTT.

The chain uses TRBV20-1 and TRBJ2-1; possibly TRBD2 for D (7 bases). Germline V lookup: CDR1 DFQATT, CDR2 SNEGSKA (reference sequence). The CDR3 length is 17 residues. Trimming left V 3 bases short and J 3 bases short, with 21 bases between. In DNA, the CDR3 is TGCAGTGCTAGCTTCACGGGGGGCGGGATATACTACAATGAGCAGTTCTTC. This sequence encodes CSASFTGGGIYYNEQFF.

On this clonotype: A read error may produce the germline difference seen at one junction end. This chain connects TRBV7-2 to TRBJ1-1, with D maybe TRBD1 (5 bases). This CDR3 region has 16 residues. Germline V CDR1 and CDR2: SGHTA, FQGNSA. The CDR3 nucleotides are TGTGCCAGCAGCTTTCCGGCAGGGAGCCAGAACACTGGAGCTTTCTTT. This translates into CASSFPAGSQNTGAFF. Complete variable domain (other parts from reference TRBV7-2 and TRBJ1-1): GAGVSQSPSNKVTEKGKDVELRCDPISGHTALYWYRQSLGQGLEFLIYFQGNSAPDKSGLPSDRFSAERTGGSVSTLTIQRTQQEDSAVYLCASSFPAGSQNTGAFFGQGTRLTVV.

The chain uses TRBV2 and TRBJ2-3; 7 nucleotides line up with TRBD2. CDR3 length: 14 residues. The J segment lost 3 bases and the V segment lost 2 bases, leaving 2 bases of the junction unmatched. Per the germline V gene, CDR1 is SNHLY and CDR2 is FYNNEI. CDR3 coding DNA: TGTGCCAGCAGTGAACTAGCGGAGACAGATACGCAGTATTTT. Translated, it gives CASSELAETDTQYF. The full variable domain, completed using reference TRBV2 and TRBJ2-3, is EPEVTQTPSHQVTQMGQEVILRCVPISNHLYFYWYRQILGQKVEFLVSFYNNEISEKSEIFDDQFSVERPDGSNFTLKIRSTKLEDSAMYFCASSELAETDTQYFGPGTRLTVL.

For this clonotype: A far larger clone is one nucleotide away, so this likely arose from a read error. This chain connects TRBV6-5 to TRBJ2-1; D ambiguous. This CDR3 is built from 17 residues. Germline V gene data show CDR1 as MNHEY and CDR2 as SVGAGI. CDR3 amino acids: CASSEISVALSYNEQLF. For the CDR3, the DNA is TGTGCCAGCAGTGAAATTTCAGTAGCCCTGTCCTACAATGAGCAGCTCTTC.

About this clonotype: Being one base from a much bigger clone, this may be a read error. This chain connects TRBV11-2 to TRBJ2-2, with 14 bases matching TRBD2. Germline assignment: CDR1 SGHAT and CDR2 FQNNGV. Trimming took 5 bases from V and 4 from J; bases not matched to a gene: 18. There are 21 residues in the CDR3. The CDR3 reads CASSRPGLAGAELPSTGELFF. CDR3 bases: TGTGCCAGCAGCCGGCCGGGACTAGCGGGAGCCGAGCTGCCGAGCACCGGGGAGCTGTTTTTT.

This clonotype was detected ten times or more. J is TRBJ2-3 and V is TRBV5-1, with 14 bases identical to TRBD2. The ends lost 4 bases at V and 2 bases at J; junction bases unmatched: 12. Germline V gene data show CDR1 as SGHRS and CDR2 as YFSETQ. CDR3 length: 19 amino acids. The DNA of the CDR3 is TGCGCCAGCAGCCTCATGACTAGCGGGAGGGCCCTCAACACAGATACGCAGTATTTT. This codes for CASSLMTSGRALNTDTQYF.

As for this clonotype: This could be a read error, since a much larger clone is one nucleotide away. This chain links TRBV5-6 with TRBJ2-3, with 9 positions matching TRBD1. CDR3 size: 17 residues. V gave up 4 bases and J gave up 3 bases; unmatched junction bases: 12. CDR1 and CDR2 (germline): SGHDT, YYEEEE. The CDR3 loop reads CASSADRTGVRTDTQYF. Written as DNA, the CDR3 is TGTGCCAGCAGCGCCGACCGGACAGGGGTTCGAACAGATACGCAGTATTTT.

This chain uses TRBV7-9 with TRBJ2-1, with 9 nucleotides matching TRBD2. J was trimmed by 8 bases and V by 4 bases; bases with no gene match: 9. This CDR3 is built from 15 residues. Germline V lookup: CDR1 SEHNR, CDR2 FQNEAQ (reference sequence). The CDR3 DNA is TGTGCCAGCAGCTCAATTGGGCGGGGGGGGCATGAGCAGTTCTTC. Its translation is CASSSIGRGGHEQFF.

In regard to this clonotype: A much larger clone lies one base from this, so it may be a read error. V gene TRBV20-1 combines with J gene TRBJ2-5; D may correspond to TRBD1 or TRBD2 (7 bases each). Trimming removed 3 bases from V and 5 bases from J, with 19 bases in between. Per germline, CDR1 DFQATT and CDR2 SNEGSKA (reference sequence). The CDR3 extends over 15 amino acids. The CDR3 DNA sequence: TGCAGTGCTAGTACTAGCGAGGGGGCCTATGAGACCCAGTACTTC. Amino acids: CSASTSEGAYETQYF.

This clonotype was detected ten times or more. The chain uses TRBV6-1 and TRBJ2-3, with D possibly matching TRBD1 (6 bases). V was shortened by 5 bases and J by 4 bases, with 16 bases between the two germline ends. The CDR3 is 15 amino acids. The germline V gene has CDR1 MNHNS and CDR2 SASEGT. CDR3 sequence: CASSRRDNTADTQYF. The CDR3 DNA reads TGTGCCAGCAGTCGTCGGGACAATACCGCAGATACGCAGTATTTT.

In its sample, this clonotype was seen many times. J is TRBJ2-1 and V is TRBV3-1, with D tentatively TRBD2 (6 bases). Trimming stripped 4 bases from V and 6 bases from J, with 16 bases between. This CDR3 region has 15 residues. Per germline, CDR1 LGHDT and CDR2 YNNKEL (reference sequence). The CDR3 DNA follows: TGTGCCAGCAGCCGCGGGACGGGCGTTGTCAATGAGCAGTTCTTC. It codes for CASSRGTGVVNEQFF.

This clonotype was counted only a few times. CDR3 nucleotides: TGCAGCGTTGAAGATTCAAGGTTCGGGATGAACACTGAAGCTTTCTTT. Translating gives CSVEDSRFGMNTEAFF. This sequence joins TRBV29-1 and TRBJ1-1; D unclear. Germline CDR1 reads SQVTM; CDR2 reads ANQGSEA. V was pared by 0 bases and J by 0 bases, with 14 bases between. The CDR3 consists of 16 residues.

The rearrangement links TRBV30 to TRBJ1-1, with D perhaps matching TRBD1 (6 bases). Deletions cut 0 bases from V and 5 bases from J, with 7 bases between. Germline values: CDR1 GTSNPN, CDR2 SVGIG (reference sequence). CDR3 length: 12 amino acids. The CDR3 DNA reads TGTGCCTGGAGTGTCGGGACAACTGAAGCTTTCTTT. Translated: CAWSVGTTEAFF. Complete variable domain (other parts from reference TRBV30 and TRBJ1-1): SQTIHQWPATLVQPVGSPLSLECTVEGTSNPNLYWYRQAAGRGLQLLFYSVGIGQISSEVPQNLSASRPQDRQFILSSKKLLLSDSGFYLCAWSVGTTEAFFGQGTRLTVV.

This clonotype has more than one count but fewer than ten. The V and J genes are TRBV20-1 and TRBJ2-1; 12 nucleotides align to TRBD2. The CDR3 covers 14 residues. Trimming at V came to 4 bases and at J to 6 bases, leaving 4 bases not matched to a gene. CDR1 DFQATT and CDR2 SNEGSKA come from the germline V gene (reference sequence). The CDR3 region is CSAMTSGGRNEQFF. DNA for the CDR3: TGCAGTGCTATGACTAGCGGGGGCCGCAATGAGCAGTTCTTC.

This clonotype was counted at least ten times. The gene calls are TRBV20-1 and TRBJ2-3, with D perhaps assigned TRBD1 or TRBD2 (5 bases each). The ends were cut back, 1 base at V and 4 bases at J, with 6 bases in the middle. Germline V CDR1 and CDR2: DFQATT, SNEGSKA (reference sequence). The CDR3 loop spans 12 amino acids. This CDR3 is CSARAGPDTQYF. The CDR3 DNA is TGCAGTGCTAGAGCGGGGCCAGATACGCAGTATTTT.

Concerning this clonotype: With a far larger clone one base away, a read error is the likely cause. As DNA, the CDR3 is TGTGCCAGCAGCCCAGGGACTAGCGATGGGGATGAGCAGTTCTTC. Protein sequence: CASSPGTSDGDEQFF. The V gene is TRBV11-1, the J gene TRBJ2-1; 10 nucleotides line up with TRBD2. Trimming took 5 bases from V and 8 from J; bases not matched to a gene: 9. Germline CDR1 SGHAT, CDR2 FQDESV (reference sequence). CDR3 length: 15 residues.

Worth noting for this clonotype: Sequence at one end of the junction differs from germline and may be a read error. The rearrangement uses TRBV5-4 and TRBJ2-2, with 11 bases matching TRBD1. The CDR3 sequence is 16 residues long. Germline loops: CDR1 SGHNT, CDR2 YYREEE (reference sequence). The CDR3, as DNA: TGTGCCAGCAGCTTGCGGACAGGGGGCTACACCGGGGGGCTGTTCTTT. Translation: CASSLRTGGYTGGLFF.

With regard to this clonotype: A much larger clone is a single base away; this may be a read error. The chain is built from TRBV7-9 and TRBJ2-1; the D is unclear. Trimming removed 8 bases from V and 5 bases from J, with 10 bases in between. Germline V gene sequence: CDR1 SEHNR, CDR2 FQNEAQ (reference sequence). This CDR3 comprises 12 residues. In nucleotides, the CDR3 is TGTGCCAGCCTGGACGGCCACAATGAGCAGTTCTTC. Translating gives CASLDGHNEQFF.

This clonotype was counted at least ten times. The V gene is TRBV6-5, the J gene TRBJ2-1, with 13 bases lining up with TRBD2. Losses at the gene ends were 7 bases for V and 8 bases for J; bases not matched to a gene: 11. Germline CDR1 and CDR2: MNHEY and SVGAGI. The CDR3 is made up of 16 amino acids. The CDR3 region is CASTELAGGLYHEQFF. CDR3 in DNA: TGTGCCAGCACCGAACTAGCGGGGGGGCTCTATCATGAGCAGTTCTTC.